This TCR beta chain was identified in a study of radiation and T cells in renal cell carcinoma. Time point specified: baseline pretreatment blood. As to treatment: 15 Gy SBRT to primary tumor, nephrectomy 4 weeks later. TCRdb's copy holds only in-frame clones and misses some; the assay was immunoSEQ multiplex PCR. Here the sample spans 90,000 to 100,000 clones, 80% to 90% being singletons. The CDR3 extends over 16 amino acids. V shed 4 bases, J shed 5 bases, and the junction held 13 bases outside the gene matches. Germline-derived CDR1 and CDR2 are SGHNT and YYREEE (reference sequence). The sample here was blood, taken from a patient whose treatment included radiotherapy and nephrectomy. The receptor's source is a man aged 50 or older with renal cell carcinoma. V and J are TRBV5-4 and TRBJ1-1; TRBD1 matches at 8 bases. This CDR3 reads CASSPGQGRLGTEAFF. Written as DNA, the CDR3 is TGTGCCAGCAGCCCCGGACAGGGACGGTTGGGAACTGAAGCTTTCTTT. Looking up the rest from reference TRBV5-4 and TRBJ1-1 gives the full variable domain: ETGVTQSPTHLIKTRGQQVTLRCSSQSGHNTVSWYQQALGQGPQFIFQYYREEENGRGNFPPRFSGLQFPNYSSELNVNALELDDSALYLCASSPGQGRLGTEAFFGQGTRLTVV.